Listed below are T cell receptor beta chains from one sample, sequenced in a study of tumor-infiltrating lymphocytes in primary liver carcinoma. TCRdb independently ran MiXCR on the multiplex PCR reads; one entry per CDR3 protein. This sample yields approximately 340,000 distinct CDR3 sequences, of which less than 75% are seen a single time; about 6.3% belongs to the top ten. Specimen: peripheral blood. Receptors were obtained from a man in his forties or fifties with primary liver carcinoma and hepatitis B virus infection. Both conserved end residues are part of each CDR3. A D gene is named only where the DNA matches it firmly. Some rows mark clone size as missing; the rest say once, few, many or name a class of expanded clone.

v_call: TRBV10-1
j_call: TRBJ2-3
d_call: TRBD2
clone_size: -
cdr3_aa: CDSAPAGERDTQYF
cdr3_nt: TGCGATAGCGCCCCAGCGGGGGAAAGGGATACGCAGTATTTT

v_call: TRBV11-2
j_call: TRBJ2-7
d_call: -
clone_size: few
cdr3_aa: CASSLDPTPTTGRYF
cdr3_nt: TGTGCCAGCAGCTTAGATCCCACCCCGACCACTGGCCGGTACTTC

v_call: TRBV11-2
j_call: TRBJ1-1
d_call: -
clone_size: -
cdr3_aa: CASSSLFRGGGAFF
cdr3_nt: TGTGCAAGCAGCTCCCTGTTCAGGGGCGGTGGAGCTTTCTTT

v_call: TRBV5-1
j_call: TRBJ2-2
d_call: -
clone_size: -
cdr3_aa: CASSNRGHTGEMFF
cdr3_nt: TGCGCCAGCAGCAACCGGGGCCACACCGGGGAGATGTTTTTT

v_call: TRBV6-1
j_call: TRBJ1-1
d_call: -
clone_size: -
cdr3_aa: CASSSPTDTGEAFF
cdr3_nt: TGTGCCAGCAGTTCACCAACCGACACCGGAGAAGCTTTCTTT

v_call: TRBV9
j_call: TRBJ2-1
d_call: -
clone_size: once
cdr3_aa: CASSVAPRDEQFF
cdr3_nt: TGTGCCAGCAGCGTAGCCCCCAGGGATGAGCAGTTCTTC

v_call: TRBV5-4
j_call: TRBJ2-2
d_call: -
clone_size: -
cdr3_aa: CDSSLSGGTGELFF
cdr3_nt: TGTGACAGCAGCTTGTCCGGGGGCACCGGGGAGCTGTTTTTT

v_call: TRBV11-2
j_call: TRBJ2-3
d_call: -
clone_size: many
cdr3_aa: CASSWTGDIPAGGVTDTQYF
cdr3_nt: TGTGCCAGCAGCTGGACAGGGGATATACCAGCGGGAGGGGTCACAGATACGCAGTATTTT

v_call: TRBV11-2
j_call: TRBJ2-1
d_call: -
clone_size: -
cdr3_aa: CARSSNWGVGEQFF
cdr3_nt: TGTGCCAGGAGCTCCAACTGGGGAGTCGGGGAGCAGTTCTTC

v_call: TRBV12-3/TRBV12-4
j_call: TRBJ1-2
d_call: TRBD1
clone_size: -
cdr3_aa: CASSATGPGYTF
cdr3_nt: TGTGCCAGCAGCGCGACAGGGCCCGGCTACACCTTC

v_call: TRBV28
j_call: TRBJ1-5
d_call: TRBD1
clone_size: -
cdr3_aa: CASSSIQTGGYNQAQHF
cdr3_nt: TGTGCCAGCAGTTCTATCCAGACAGGGGGTTACAATCAGGCCCAGCATTTT

v_call: TRBV24-1
j_call: TRBJ1-2
d_call: -
clone_size: -
cdr3_aa: CATIDRWAQDNYGYTF
cdr3_nt: TGTGCCACCATTGACCGCTGGGCCCAGGATAACTATGGCTACACCTTC

v_call: TRBV4-1
j_call: TRBJ2-1
d_call: TRBD2
clone_size: -
cdr3_aa: CASSQEERGSHNEQFF
cdr3_nt: TGCGCCAGCAGCCAAGAGGAGCGGGGTTCCCACAATGAGCAGTTCTTC

v_call: TRBV7-8
j_call: TRBJ2-6
d_call: TRBD2
clone_size: -
cdr3_aa: CASSLATSGSRANVLTF
cdr3_nt: TGTGCCAGCAGCTTAGCGACTAGCGGCTCTAGGGCCAACGTCCTGACTTTC

v_call: TRBV14
j_call: TRBJ1-1
d_call: -
clone_size: many
cdr3_aa: CASSRRLGAGTEAFF
cdr3_nt: TGTGCCAGCAGCCGTCGACTGGGGGCTGGGACTGAAGCTTTCTTT

v_call: TRBV4-3
j_call: TRBJ2-7
d_call: -
clone_size: -
cdr3_aa: CARSQDLADEYEQYF
cdr3_nt: TGCGCCAGGAGCCAAGACCTGGCGGACGAGTACGAGCAGTACTTC

v_call: TRBV11-3
j_call: TRBJ1-1
d_call: -
clone_size: -
cdr3_aa: CASSSDTSEALF
cdr3_nt: TGTGCCAGCAGCTCAGACACCTCTGAAGCTCTCTTT

v_call: TRBV11-2
j_call: TRBJ2-7
d_call: TRBD1
clone_size: many
cdr3_aa: CASSLRTGGSYEQYF
cdr3_nt: TGTGCCAGCAGCCTTAGGACAGGGGGCTCCTACGAGCAGTACTTC

v_call: TRBV13
j_call: TRBJ1-1
d_call: -
clone_size: -
cdr3_aa: CASSFHSTVSEAFF
cdr3_nt: TGTGCCAGCAGCTTCCACTCGACGGTATCAGAAGCTTTCTTT

v_call: TRBV6-4
j_call: TRBJ1-2
d_call: -
clone_size: -
cdr3_aa: CASSEKGTYGYTF
cdr3_nt: TGTGCCAGCAGTGAAAAGGGAACCTATGGCTACACCTTC

v_call: TRBV5-4
j_call: TRBJ1-1
d_call: -
clone_size: -
cdr3_aa: CASSLGTGTAAFF
cdr3_nt: TGTGCCAGCAGCTTAGGGACCGGGACGGCGGCTTTCTTT

v_call: TRBV7-9
j_call: TRBJ2-5
d_call: TRBD2
clone_size: -
cdr3_aa: CASRLGASGSAETQYF
cdr3_nt: TGTGCCAGCAGGTTAGGGGCTAGCGGGAGTGCGGAGACCCAGTACTTC

v_call: TRBV11-2
j_call: TRBJ1-6
d_call: -
clone_size: -
cdr3_aa: CASGLFGTETSSNSPLHF
cdr3_nt: TGTGCCAGCGGCTTATTCGGAACGGAAACTTCTTCTAATTCACCCCTCCACTTT

v_call: TRBV4-1
j_call: TRBJ1-2
d_call: -
clone_size: once
cdr3_aa: CASSQAPLSQIYGYAF
cdr3_nt: TGCGCCAGCAGCCAAGCGCCACTCAGTCAGATCTATGGCTATGCCTTC

v_call: TRBV15
j_call: TRBJ1-1
d_call: -
clone_size: -
cdr3_aa: CATGLGQVNTEAFF
cdr3_nt: TGTGCCACCGGCTTGGGGCAAGTGAACACTGAAGCTTTCTTT